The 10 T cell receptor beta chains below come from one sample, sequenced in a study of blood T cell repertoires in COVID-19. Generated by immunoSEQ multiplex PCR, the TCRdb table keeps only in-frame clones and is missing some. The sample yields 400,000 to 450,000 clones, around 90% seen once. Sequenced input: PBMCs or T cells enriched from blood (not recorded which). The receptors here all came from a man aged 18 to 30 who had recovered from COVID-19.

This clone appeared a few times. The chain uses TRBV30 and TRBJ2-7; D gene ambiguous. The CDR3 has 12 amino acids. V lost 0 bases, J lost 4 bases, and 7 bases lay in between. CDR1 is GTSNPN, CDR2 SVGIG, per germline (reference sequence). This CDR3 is CAWSVGEYEQYF. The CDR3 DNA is TGTGCCTGGAGTGTTGGAGAATACGAGCAGTACTTC.

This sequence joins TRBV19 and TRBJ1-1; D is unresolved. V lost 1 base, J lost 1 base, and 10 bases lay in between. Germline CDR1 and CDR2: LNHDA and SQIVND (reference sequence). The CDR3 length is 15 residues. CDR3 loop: CASSIGEGGNTEAFF. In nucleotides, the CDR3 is TGTGCCAGTAGTATAGGTGAGGGAGGGAACACTGAAGCTTTCTTT.

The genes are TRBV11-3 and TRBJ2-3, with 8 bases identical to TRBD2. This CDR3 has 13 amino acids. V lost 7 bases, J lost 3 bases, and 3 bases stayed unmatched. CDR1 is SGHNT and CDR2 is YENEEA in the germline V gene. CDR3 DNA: TGTGCCAGCACCAGCGGGGGAACAGATACGCAGTATTTT. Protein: CASTSGGTDTQYF.

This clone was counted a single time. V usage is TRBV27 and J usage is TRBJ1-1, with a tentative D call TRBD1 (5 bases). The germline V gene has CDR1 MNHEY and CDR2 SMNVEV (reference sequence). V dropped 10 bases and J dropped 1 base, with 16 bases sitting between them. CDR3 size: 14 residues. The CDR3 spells CATNPRRANTEAFF. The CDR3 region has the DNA TGTGCCACCAACCCTCGCAGGGCGAACACTGAAGCTTTCTTT.

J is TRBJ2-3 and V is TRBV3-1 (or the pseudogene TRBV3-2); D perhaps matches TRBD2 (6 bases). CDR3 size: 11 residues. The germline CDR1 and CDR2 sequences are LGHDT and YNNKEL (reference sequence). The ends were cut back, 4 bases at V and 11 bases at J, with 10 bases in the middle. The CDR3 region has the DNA TGTGCCAGCAGCCTCGGGGGAGAGCAGTATTTT. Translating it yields CASSLGGEQYF.

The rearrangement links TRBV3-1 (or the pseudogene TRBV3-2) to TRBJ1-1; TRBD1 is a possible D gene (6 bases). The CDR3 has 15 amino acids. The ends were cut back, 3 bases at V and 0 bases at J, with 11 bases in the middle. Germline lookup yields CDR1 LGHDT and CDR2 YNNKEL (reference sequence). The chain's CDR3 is CASSQSGQMNTEAFF. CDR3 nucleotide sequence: TGTGCCAGCAGCCAGAGCGGACAGATGAACACTGAAGCTTTCTTT.

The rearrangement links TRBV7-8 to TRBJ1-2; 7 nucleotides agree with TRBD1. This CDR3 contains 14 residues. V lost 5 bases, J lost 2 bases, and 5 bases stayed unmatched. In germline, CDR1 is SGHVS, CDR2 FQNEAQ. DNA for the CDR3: TGTGCCAGCAGCAGGACAGGCGTCAACTATGGCTACACCTTC. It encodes CASSRTGVNYGYTF.

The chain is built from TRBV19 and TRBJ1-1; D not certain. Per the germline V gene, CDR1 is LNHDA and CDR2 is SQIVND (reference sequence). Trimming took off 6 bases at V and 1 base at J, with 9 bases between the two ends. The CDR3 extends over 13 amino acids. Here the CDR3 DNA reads TGTGCCAGTAGCCGGGATCAGAACACTGAAGCTTTCTTT. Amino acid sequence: CASSRDQNTEAFF.

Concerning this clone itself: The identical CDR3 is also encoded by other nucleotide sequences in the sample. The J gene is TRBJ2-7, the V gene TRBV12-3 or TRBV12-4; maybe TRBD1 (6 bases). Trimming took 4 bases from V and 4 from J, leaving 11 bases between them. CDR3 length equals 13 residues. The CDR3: CASSSRQGYEQYF. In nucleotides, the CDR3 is TGTGCCAGCAGTTCCAGGCAGGGGTACGAGCAGTACTTC.

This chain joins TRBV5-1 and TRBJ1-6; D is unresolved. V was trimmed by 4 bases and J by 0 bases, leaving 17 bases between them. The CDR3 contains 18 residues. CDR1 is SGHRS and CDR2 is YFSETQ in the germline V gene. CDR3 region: CASSARLSLSSYNSPLHF. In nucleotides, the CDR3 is TGCGCCAGCAGCGCTAGACTGTCATTAAGCTCCTATAATTCACCCCTCCACTTT.